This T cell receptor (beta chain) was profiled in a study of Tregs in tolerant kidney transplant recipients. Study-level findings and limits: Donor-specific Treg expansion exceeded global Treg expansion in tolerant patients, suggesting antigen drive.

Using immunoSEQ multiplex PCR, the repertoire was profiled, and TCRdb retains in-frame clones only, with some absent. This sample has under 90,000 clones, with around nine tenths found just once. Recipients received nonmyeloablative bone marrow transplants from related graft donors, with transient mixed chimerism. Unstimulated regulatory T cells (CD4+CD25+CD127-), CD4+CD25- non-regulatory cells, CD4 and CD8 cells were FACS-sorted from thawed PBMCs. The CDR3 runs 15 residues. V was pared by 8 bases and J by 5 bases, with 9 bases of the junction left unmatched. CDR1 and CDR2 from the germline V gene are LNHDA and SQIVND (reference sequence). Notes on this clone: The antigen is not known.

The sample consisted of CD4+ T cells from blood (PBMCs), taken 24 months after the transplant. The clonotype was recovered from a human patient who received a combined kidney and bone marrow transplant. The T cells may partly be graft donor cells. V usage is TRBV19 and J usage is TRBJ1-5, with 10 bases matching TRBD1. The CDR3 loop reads CASQSQGQGYQPQHF. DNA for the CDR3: TGTGCCAGTCAGTCCCAGGGACAGGGGTATCAGCCCCAGCATTTT.